These T cell receptor beta chains were read from a single sample in a study of cytomegalovirus exposure and HLA in healthy donors. Generated by immunoSEQ multiplex PCR, the TCRdb table keeps only in-frame clones and is missing some. This table has around 180,000 clones, around 80% appearing once. The source material was PBMCs. These receptor sequences come from a man between 18 and 29 years old in good health and CMV-seronegative. Both conserved end residues are part of each CDR3. The order of the fields is V gene, J gene, D gene, clone size, CDR3 protein, CDR3 DNA. The D gene is left open where the match is weak. A clone size is listed for some rows: how often the clone was seen (once, few, many), or a class if it is expanded.

>TRBV28|TRBJ2-2|.|.
CASSLGGMNTGELFF
TGTGCCAGCAGTTTAGGAGGGATGAACACCGGGGAGCTGTTTTTT
>TRBV5-1|TRBJ1-4|.|few
CASSSTGNEKLFF
TGCGCCAGCAGTTCGACTGGTAATGAAAAACTGTTTTTT
>TRBV2|TRBJ1-3|.|.
CASRGDRNTIYF
TGTGCCAGCAGAGGTGACAGAAACACCATATATTTT
>TRBV11-2|TRBJ2-5|TRBD2|.
CASSFTLAGGQLLETQYF
TGTGCCAGCAGCTTTACCCTAGCGGGGGGGCAGCTACTAGAGACCCAGTACTTC
>TRBV15|TRBJ1-2|.|.
CATSRVEKLGYTF
TGTGCCACCAGCAGAGTGGAGAAGTTGGGCTACACCTTC
>TRBV7-9|TRBJ1-4|.|.
CASSLADSRVGKLFF
TGTGCCAGCAGCTTAGCGGACAGCCGGGTGGGAAAACTGTTTTTT
>TRBV4-1|TRBJ2-7|.|.
CASSHRSGGASYEQYF
TGCGCCAGCAGCCATCGATCCGGAGGGGCATCCTACGAGCAGTACTTC
>TRBV7-8|TRBJ1-5|.|.
CASSLVAADNQPQHF
TGTGCCAGCAGCTTAGTCGCGGCAGACAATCAGCCCCAGCATTTT
>TRBV5-4|TRBJ1-4|.|few
CASSGGINEKLFF
TGTGCCAGCAGTGGAGGGATTAATGAAAAACTGTTTTTT
>TRBV7-8|TRBJ1-1|.|.
CASSLGWRDTEAFF
TGTGCCAGCAGCTTAGGCTGGAGAGACACTGAAGCTTTCTTT
>TRBV5-6|TRBJ2-4|TRBD2|.
CASSNGLAEIAKNIQYF
TGTGCCAGCAGCAACGGACTAGCGGAAATAGCCAAAAACATTCAGTACTTC
>TRBV28|TRBJ1-2|.|.
CASSEGTIANYGYTF
TGTGCCAGCAGCGAAGGGACAATAGCTAACTATGGCTACACCTTC
>TRBV6-5|TRBJ1-1|.|.
CASSYLQGNTEAFF
TGTGCCAGCAGTTACTTGCAGGGAAACACTGAAGCTTTCTTT
>TRBV5-1|TRBJ2-2|.|.
CASSTRTVLTGELFF
TGCGCCAGCAGCACCCGGACAGTCCTTACCGGGGAGCTGTTTTTT
>TRBV5-8|TRBJ2-4|TRBD1|few
CASSIRDRSNIQYF
TGTGCCAGCAGTATCCGGGACAGGTCAAACATTCAGTACTTC
>TRBV5-4|TRBJ1-2|.|.
CASSNRDNYGYTF
TGTGCCAGCAGCAACAGGGATAACTATGGCTACACCTTC
>TRBV5-6|TRBJ2-4|.|.
CASSIGSAKNIQYF
TGTGCCAGCAGCATCGGGAGCGCCAAAAACATTCAGTACTTC
>TRBV7-2|TRBJ2-5|TRBD1|once
CASSGQTGYQETQYF
TGTGCCAGCAGCGGGCAGACAGGGTACCAAGAGACCCAGTACTTC
>TRBV5-1|TRBJ2-3|.|.
CASSSGQATDTQYF
TGCGCCAGCAGCTCGGGACAAGCCACAGATACGCAGTATTTT
>TRBV5-1|TRBJ1-1|TRBD1|.
CASSRGGANPEAFF
TGCGCCAGCAGCCGAGGGGGCGCCAACCCTGAAGCTTTCTTT
>TRBV7-9|TRBJ2-1|.|.
CASSLGSVSEQFF
TGTGCCAGCAGCTTAGGCTCCGTTAGTGAGCAGTTCTTC
>TRBV27|TRBJ2-2|TRBD1|.
CASKGAWTGELFF
TGTGCCAGCAAGGGGGCTTGGACCGGGGAGCTGTTTTTT
>TRBV4-2|TRBJ1-6|.|few
CASRSELYNSPLHF
TGTGCCAGCAGATCAGAATTATATAATTCACCCCTCCACTTT
>TRBV4-1|TRBJ1-1|.|.
CASSQAVRGGNTEAFF
TGCGCCAGCAGCCAAGCGGTGAGAGGGGGGAACACTGAAGCTTTCTTT
>TRBV5-1|TRBJ1-2|.|few
CASSLIASYGYTF
TGCGCCAGCAGCTTGATCGCCAGCTATGGCTACACCTTC
>TRBV7-9|TRBJ2-5|TRBD2|.
CASSLASGGPETQYF
TGTGCCAGCAGCTTAGCGAGCGGGGGGCCGGAGACCCAGTACTTC
>TRBV19|TRBJ1-2|.|.
CASSFPRGGYTF
TGTGCCAGTAGTTTTCCTCGGGGAGGCTACACCTTC
>TRBV6-6|TRBJ2-5|TRBD2|.
CASRLANFQETQYF
TGTGCCAGCCGACTAGCGAACTTTCAAGAGACCCAGTACTTC
>TRBV11-1|TRBJ1-1|.|.
CASREAGVDRTEAFF
TGTGCCAGCAGGGAGGCAGGGGTAGATCGCACTGAAGCTTTCTTT
>TRBV28|TRBJ2-7|TRBD2|.
CASSSPRTSISYEQYF
TGTGCCAGCAGTTCACCCAGGACTAGCATCTCCTACGAGCAGTACTTC
>TRBV27|TRBJ1-1|TRBD1|.
CASSLGDRGFEAFF
TGTGCCAGCAGTTTAGGAGACAGGGGTTTCGAAGCTTTCTTT
>TRBV13|TRBJ1-1|.|once
CASSLGLQVVTEAFF
TGTGCCAGCAGCTTAGGCTTACAGGTAGTCACTGAAGCTTTCTTT
>TRBV25-1|TRBJ1-6|.|.
CASTSVSSYNSPLHF
TGTGCCAGCACCAGTGTCAGCTCCTATAATTCACCCCTCCACTTT
>TRBV7-9|TRBJ1-1|.|once
CASGSVVTEAFF
TGTGCCAGCGGCTCAGTCGTCACTGAAGCTTTCTTT
>TRBV11-2|TRBJ2-1|.|.
CASSFGGTEQFF
TGTGCCAGCAGCTTCGGGGGTACTGAGCAGTTCTTC
>TRBV7-9|TRBJ2-3|.|.
CASSLTGSHTDTQYF
TGTGCCAGCAGCCTAACAGGGAGCCACACAGATACGCAGTATTTT
>TRBV27|TRBJ2-3|.|.
CASRNSSLISNTQYF
TGTGCCAGCCGGAACTCTAGCCTGATCTCAAATACGCAGTATTTT
>TRBV5-4|TRBJ2-7|.|.
CASSPGVAKSYEQYF
TGTGCCAGCAGCCCCGGGGTGGCTAAATCCTACGAGCAGTACTTC
>TRBV9|TRBJ2-3|.|.
CASSGLLGSAGDRTDTQYF
TGTGCCAGCAGCGGACTACTCGGTAGCGCAGGTGATAGGACAGATACGCAGTATTTT
>TRBV10-1|TRBJ2-3|.|.
CASSGPGASTDTQYF
TGCGCCAGCAGTGGACCTGGGGCCTCCACAGATACGCAGTATTTT
>TRBV12-5|TRBJ2-7|TRBD1|.
CASGLPTGQFYEQYF
TGTGCTAGTGGTTTGCCCACGGGACAGTTTTACGAGCAGTACTTC
>TRBV6-1|TRBJ1-1|TRBD1|.
CASSEAGTGGITEAFF
TGTGCCAGCAGTGAAGCCGGGACAGGGGGGATAACTGAAGCTTTCTTT
>TRBV6-1|TRBJ1-5|.|once
CASSEAGGTNQPQHF
TGTGCCAGCAGTGAAGCTGGGGGCACGAATCAGCCCCAGCATTTT
>TRBV28|TRBJ1-4|.|.
CASSLWGGTNEKLFF
TGTGCCAGCAGTTTATGGGGGGGAACTAATGAAAAACTGTTTTTT
>TRBV28|TRBJ2-3|.|.
CASSPPDYLLDTDTQYF
TGTGCCAGCAGCCCTCCGGACTATCTATTAGACACAGATACGCAGTATTTT
>TRBV19|TRBJ1-5|TRBD1|.
CASSIGTGGLGIGQPQHF
TGTGCCAGTAGTATCGGGACAGGGGGCCTTGGTATCGGTCAGCCCCAGCATTTT
>TRBV10-3|TRBJ2-7|TRBD1|.
CAIRGTGGGGEQYF
TGTGCCATCAGGGGGACAGGGGGCGGAGGGGAGCAGTACTTC
>TRBV2|TRBJ2-1|.|.
CASSEGMSSYNEQFF
TGTGCCAGCAGTGAAGGTATGAGCTCCTACAATGAGCAGTTCTTC
>TRBV19|TRBJ2-7|.|.
CASSIGGVGYEQYF
TGTGCCAGTAGTATTGGAGGGGTTGGCTACGAGCAGTACTTC
>TRBV5-1|TRBJ2-3|.|once
CASWDWRTSTDTQYF
TGCGCCAGCTGGGATTGGCGGACTAGCACAGATACGCAGTATTTT
>TRBV2|TRBJ2-1|.|.
CASRGPNEQFF
TGTGCCAGCAGGGGGCCGAATGAGCAGTTCTTC
>TRBV2|TRBJ1-2|.|.
CASSDRTDIIYYGYTF
TGTGCCAGCAGTGATAGGACGGACATCATATACTATGGCTACACCTTC
>TRBV12-2|TRBJ1-6|.|.
CALRQGQNAYNSPLHF
TGTGCACTCCGCCAGGGGCAGAACGCCTATAATTCACCCCTCCACTTT
>TRBV4-1|TRBJ2-7|TRBD2|.
CASSPPGLAGDEQYF
TGCGCCAGCAGCCCACCGGGACTAGCGGGGGATGAGCAGTACTTC
>TRBV6-1|TRBJ2-7|.|.
CASGGSTLHEQYF
TGTGCCAGCGGGGGGTCCACCCTCCACGAGCAGTACTTC